Listed below are T cell receptor beta chains from one sample, sequenced in a study of B cell selection in AIRE deficiency. Libraries were prepared by immunoSEQ multiplex PCR; TCRdb keeps only in-frame clonotypes and omits some of them. Of tens of thousands of clones listed, 97% were seen once; the top ten hold over 0.25%. Sequenced material: conventional CD4+ T cells sorted from PBMCs. The receptors were gathered from a human donor with AIRE deficiency. CDR3s include the opening cysteine and the closing phenylalanine or tryptophan. Fields, in order: D gene, J gene, V gene, CDR3 protein, CDR3 DNA. A D gene is named only where the DNA matches it firmly.

D: TRBD1
J: TRBJ2-1
V: TRBV14
CDR3: CATEVGQGYNEQFF
DNA: TGTGCCACCGAGGTGGGACAGGGTTACAATGAGCAGTTCTTC

D: TRBD2
J: TRBJ2-1
V: TRBV7-2
CDR3: CASSLGGGDYNEQFF
DNA: TGTGCCAGCAGCTTAGGCGGGGGGGATTACAATGAGCAGTTCTTC

D: NA
J: TRBJ1-5
V: TRBV7-2
CDR3: CASSFGNQPQHF
DNA: TGTGCCAGCAGTTTCGGCAATCAGCCCCAGCATTTT

D: NA
J: TRBJ2-3
V: TRBV29-1
CDR3: CSVSKWDGKDTQYF
DNA: TGCAGCGTCTCCAAATGGGACGGTAAAGATACGCAGTATTTT

D: TRBD1
J: TRBJ1-1
V: TRBV11-3
CDR3: CASSLGQGASEAFF
DNA: TGTGCCAGCAGCTTGGGACAGGGGGCCTCTGAAGCTTTCTTT

D: TRBD2
J: TRBJ2-5
V: TRBV25-1
CDR3: CASSEERLAGETQYF
DNA: TGTGCCAGCAGTGAAGAGAGACTAGCGGGAGAGACCCAGTACTTC

D: NA
J: TRBJ1-1
V: TRBV12-5
CDR3: CASGLVPTPMNTEAFF
DNA: TGTGCTAGTGGTTTGGTACCGACTCCGATGAACACTGAAGCTTTCTTT

D: NA
J: TRBJ2-5
V: TRBV5-5
CDR3: CASSLGHSGEETQYF
DNA: TGTGCCAGCAGCTTGGGGCACTCCGGGGAAGAGACCCAGTACTTC

D: NA
J: TRBJ1-2
V: TRBV6-1
CDR3: CASSGSGSQEYGYTF
DNA: TGTGCCAGCAGTGGATCGGGGAGTCAGGAGTATGGCTACACCTTC

D: NA
J: TRBJ2-3
V: TRBV7-3
CDR3: CASSLADTQYF
DNA: TGTGCCAGCAGCTTAGCAGATACGCAGTATTTT

D: TRBD1
J: TRBJ2-1
V: TRBV7-3
CDR3: CASSSGQGARNEQFF
DNA: TGTGCCAGCAGCTCGGGACAGGGGGCGAGAAATGAGCAGTTCTTC

D: TRBD1
J: TRBJ1-3
V: TRBV7-9
CDR3: CASSLVTGAGTIYF
DNA: TGTGCCAGCAGCTTAGTTACAGGGGCAGGCACCATATATTTT

D: NA
J: TRBJ2-5
V: TRBV7-3
CDR3: CASSLTSIQVETQYF
DNA: TGTGCCAGCAGCTTAACGAGTATACAAGTGGAGACCCAGTACTTC

D: NA
J: TRBJ2-7
V: TRBV5-4
CDR3: CASRSPGVSEQYF
DNA: TGTGCCAGCAGATCACCAGGGGTTTCCGAGCAGTACTTC

D: TRBD1
J: TRBJ2-3
V: TRBV5-1
CDR3: CASSLGQGAPDTQYF
DNA: TGCGCCAGCAGCTTGGGACAGGGGGCTCCAGATACGCAGTATTTT

D: TRBD2
J: TRBJ2-7
V: TRBV5-1
CDR3: CASRRDPSGALEQYF
DNA: TGCGCCAGCAGGCGCGACCCTAGCGGGGCCCTCGAGCAGTACTTC

D: TRBD2
J: TRBJ2-1
V: TRBV11-3
CDR3: CASSLDGRRGDNEQFF
DNA: TGTGCCAGCAGCTTAGACGGGCGGCGGGGGGACAATGAGCAGTTCTTC

D: TRBD1
J: TRBJ1-1
V: TRBV11-2
CDR3: CASSTGQGWLGTEAFF
DNA: TGTGCCAGCAGCACCGGACAGGGATGGTTGGGGACTGAAGCTTTCTTT

D: NA
J: TRBJ2-2
V: TRBV7-3
CDR3: CASRQALNTGELFF
DNA: TGTGCCAGCAGGCAAGCGCTGAACACCGGGGAGCTGTTTTTT